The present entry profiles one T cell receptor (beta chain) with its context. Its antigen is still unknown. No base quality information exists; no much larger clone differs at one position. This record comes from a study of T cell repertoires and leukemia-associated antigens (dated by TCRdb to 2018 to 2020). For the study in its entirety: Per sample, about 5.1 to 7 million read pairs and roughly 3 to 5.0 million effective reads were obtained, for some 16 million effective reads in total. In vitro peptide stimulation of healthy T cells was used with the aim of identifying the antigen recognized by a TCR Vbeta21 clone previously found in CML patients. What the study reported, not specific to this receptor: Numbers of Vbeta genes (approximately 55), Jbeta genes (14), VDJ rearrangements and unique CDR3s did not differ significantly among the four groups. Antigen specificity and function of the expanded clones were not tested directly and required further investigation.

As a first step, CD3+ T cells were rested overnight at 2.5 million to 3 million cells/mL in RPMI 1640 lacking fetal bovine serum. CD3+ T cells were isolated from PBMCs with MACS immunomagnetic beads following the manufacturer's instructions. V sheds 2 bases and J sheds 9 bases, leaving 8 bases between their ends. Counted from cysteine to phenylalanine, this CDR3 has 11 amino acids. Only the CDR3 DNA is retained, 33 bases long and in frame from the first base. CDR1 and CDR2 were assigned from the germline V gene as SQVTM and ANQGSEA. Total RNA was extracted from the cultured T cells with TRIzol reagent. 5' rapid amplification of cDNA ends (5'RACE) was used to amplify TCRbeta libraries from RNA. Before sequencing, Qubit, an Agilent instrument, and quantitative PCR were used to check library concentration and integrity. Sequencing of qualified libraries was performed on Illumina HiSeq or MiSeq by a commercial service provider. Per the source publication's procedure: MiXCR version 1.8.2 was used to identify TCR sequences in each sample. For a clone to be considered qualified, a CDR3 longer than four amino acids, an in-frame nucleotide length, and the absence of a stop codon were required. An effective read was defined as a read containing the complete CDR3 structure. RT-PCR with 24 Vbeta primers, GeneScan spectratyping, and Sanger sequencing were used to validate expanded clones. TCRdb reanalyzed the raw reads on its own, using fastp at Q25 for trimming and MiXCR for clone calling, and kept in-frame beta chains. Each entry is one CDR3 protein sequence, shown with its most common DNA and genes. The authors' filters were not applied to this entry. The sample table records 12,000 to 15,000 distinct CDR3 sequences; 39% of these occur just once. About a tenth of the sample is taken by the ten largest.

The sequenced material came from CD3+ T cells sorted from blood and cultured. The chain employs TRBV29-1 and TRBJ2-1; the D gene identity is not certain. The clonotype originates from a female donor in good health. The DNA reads TGCAGCGTTGAACCCCCCACTGAGCAGTTCTTC. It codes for CSVEPPTEQFF.